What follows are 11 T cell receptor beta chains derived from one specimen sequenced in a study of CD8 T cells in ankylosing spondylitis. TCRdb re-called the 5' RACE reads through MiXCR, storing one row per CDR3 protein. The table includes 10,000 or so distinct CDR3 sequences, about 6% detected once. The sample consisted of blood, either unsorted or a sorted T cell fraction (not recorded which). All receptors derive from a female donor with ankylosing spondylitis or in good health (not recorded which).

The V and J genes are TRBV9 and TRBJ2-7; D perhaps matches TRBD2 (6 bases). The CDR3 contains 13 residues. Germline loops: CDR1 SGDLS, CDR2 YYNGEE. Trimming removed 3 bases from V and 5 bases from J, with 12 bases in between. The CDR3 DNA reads TGTGCCAGCAGCGGCGGAGGGTCAGACGAGCAGTACTTC. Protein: CASSGGGSDEQYF.

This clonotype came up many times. CDR3: CASSVGGMGNQPQHF. CDR3 nucleotides: TGTGCCAGCAGCGTAGGAGGCATGGGCAATCAGCCCCAGCATTTT. This sequence joins TRBV9 and TRBJ1-5; no clear D. Germline CDR1 SGDLS, CDR2 YYNGEE. V was trimmed by 0 bases and J by 2 bases, leaving 9 bases between them. The CDR3 contains 15 residues. Full variable domain (rest looked up from reference TRBV9 and TRBJ1-5): DSGVTQTPKHLITATGQRVTLRCSPRSGDLSVYWYQQSLDQGLQFLIQYYNGEERAKGNILERFSAQQFPDLHSELNLSSLELGDSALYFCASSVGGMGNQPQHFGDGTRLSIL.

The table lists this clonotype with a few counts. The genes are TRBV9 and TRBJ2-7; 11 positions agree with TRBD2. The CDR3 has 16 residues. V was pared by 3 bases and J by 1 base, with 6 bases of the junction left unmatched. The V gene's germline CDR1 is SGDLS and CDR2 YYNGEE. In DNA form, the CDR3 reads TGTGCCAGCAGCGGAACCGGGACTAGCGGTTCCTACGAGCAGTACTTC. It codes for CASSGTGTSGSYEQYF.

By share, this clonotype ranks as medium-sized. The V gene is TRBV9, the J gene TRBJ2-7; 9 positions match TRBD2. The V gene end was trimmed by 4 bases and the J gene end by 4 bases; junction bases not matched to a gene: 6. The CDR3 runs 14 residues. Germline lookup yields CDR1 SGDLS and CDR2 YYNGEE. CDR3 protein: CASSSSGLAYEQYF. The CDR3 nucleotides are TGTGCCAGCAGCTCGTCGGGACTAGCTTACGAGCAGTACTTC.

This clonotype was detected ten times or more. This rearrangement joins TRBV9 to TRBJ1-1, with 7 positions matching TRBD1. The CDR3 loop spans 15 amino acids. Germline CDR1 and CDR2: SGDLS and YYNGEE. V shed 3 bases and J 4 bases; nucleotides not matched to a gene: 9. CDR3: CASSAPTGVITEAFF. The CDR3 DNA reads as TGTGCCAGCAGCGCTCCCACAGGGGTTATCACTGAAGCTTTCTTT. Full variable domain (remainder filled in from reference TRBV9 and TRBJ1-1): DSGVTQTPKHLITATGQRVTLRCSPRSGDLSVYWYQQSLDQGLQFLIQYYNGEERAKGNILERFSAQQFPDLHSELNLSSLELGDSALYFCASSAPTGVITEAFFGQGTRLTVV.

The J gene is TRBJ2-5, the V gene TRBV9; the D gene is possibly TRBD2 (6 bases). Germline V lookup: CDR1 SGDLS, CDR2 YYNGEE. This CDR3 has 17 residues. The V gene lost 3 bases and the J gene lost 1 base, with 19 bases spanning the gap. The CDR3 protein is CASSGTERGLPQETQYF. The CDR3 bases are TGTGCCAGCAGCGGCACTGAGCGAGGACTACCCCAAGAGACCCAGTACTTC.

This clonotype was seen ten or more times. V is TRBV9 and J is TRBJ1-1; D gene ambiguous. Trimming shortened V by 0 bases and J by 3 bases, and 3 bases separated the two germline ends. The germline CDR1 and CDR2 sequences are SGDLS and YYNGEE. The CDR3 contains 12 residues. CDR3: CASSVGDTEAFF. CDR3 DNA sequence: TGTGCCAGCAGCGTAGGTGACACTGAAGCTTTCTTT. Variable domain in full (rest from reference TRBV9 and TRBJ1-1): DSGVTQTPKHLITATGQRVTLRCSPRSGDLSVYWYQQSLDQGLQFLIQYYNGEERAKGNILERFSAQQFPDLHSELNLSSLELGDSALYFCASSVGDTEAFFGQGTRLTVV.

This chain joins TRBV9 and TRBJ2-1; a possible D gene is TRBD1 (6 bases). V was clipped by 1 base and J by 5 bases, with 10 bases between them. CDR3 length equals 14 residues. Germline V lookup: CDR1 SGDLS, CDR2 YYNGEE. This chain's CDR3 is CASSVSGVNNEQFF. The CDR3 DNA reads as TGTGCCAGCAGCGTATCAGGGGTCAACAATGAGCAGTTCTTC.

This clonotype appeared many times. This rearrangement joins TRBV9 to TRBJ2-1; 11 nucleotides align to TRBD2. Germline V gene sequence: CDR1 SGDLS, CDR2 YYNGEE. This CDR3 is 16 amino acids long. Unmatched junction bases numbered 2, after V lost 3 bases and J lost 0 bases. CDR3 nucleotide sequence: TGTGCCAGCAGCGGCCTAGCGGGGGGCTCCTACAATGAGCAGTTCTTC. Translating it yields CASSGLAGGSYNEQFF. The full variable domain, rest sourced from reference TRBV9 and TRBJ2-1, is DSGVTQTPKHLITATGQRVTLRCSPRSGDLSVYWYQQSLDQGLQFLIQYYNGEERAKGNILERFSAQQFPDLHSELNLSSLELGDSALYFCASSGLAGGSYNEQFFGPGTRLTVL.

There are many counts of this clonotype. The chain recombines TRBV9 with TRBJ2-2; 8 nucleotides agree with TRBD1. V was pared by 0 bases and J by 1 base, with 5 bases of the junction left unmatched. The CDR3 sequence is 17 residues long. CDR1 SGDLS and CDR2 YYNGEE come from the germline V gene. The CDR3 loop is CASSVARGQVNTGELFF. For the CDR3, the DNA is TGTGCCAGCAGCGTAGCTCGGGGACAGGTGAACACCGGGGAGCTGTTTTTT.

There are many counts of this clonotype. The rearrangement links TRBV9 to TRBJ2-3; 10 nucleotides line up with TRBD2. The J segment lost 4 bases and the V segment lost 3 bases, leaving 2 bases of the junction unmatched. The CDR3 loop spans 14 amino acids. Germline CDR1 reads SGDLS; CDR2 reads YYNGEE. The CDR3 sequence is CASSAGLAADTQYF. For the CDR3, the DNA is TGTGCCAGCAGCGCTGGACTAGCGGCAGATACGCAGTATTTT.